This T cell receptor (beta chain) was sequenced in a study of Ad26.COV2.S vaccination and SARS-CoV-2 variants. Overall study findings and caveats: It was vaccine recipients, not placebo recipients, who had the higher spike-specific TCR breadth.

Documented treatment: some 20 received Ad26.COV2.S at low or high dose, single or two shots; about 5 received placebo; per-sample allocation not given. Samples analyzed were those drawn on day 63 after the first vaccine or placebo injection. In regard to this clone: Its antigen remains unidentified.

Germline lookup yields CDR1 SNHLY and CDR2 FYNNEI. The CDR3 loop spans 13 amino acids. Trimming removed 5 bases at V and 4 bases at J, with 8 bases between. Measured with immunoSEQ multiplex PCR; TCRdb has only the in-frame clones, and not every one. The sample carries about 330,000 clones, under 90% recorded once. This TCR came from a person between 18 and 65 years old who received the Ad26.COV2.S COVID-19 vaccine or a placebo. The chain couples TRBV2 to TRBJ1-4; D unclear. Here the sequenced sample was peripheral blood, taken in a trial of Ad26.COV2.S vaccine versus placebo. The CDR3 bases are TGTGCCAGCAGTTGGTTAAATAATGAAAAACTGTTTTTT. Its translation: CASSWLNNEKLFF.